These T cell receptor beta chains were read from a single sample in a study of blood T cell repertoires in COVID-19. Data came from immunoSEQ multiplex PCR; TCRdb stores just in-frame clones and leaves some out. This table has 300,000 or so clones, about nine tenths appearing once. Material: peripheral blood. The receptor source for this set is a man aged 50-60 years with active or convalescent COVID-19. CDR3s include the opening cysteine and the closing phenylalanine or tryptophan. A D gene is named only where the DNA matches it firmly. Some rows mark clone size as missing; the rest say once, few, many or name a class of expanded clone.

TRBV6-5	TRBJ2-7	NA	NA	TGTGCCAGCAGTCTGACAGTTTTAACCTACGAGCAGTACTTC	CASSLTVLTYEQYF
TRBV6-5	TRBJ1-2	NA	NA	TGTGCCAGCAGTTTTCCTAAGGGGAAATACTATGGCTACACCTTC	CASSFPKGKYYGYTF
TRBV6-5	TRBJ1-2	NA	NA	TGTGCCAGCACCAAGACAGGCGGCTATGGCTACACCTTC	CASTKTGGYGYTF
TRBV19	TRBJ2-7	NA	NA	TGTGCCAGTAGTATAGGCGCCCACTCCTACGAGCAGTACTTC	CASSIGAHSYEQYF
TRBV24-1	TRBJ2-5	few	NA	TGTGCCACCAGTGACCTACAGGGGAGGTTGGGAGAGACCCAGTACTTC	CATSDLQGRLGETQYF
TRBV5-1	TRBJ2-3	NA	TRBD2	TGCGCCAGCAGCTTGAGGCTAGCGGGAGTAGATACGCAGTATTTT	CASSLRLAGVDTQYF
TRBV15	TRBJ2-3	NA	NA	TGTGCCACCAGCAGACAACTAGTCGATACGCAGTATTTT	CATSRQLVDTQYF
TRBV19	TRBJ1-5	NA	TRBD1	TGTGCCAGTAGTAAGCCGTTAAGGGACAGTTACAATCAGCCCCAGCATTTT	CASSKPLRDSYNQPQHF
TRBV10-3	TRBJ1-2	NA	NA	TGTGCCATCAGTGAGGGGGCCGGGTATGGCTACACCTTC	CAISEGAGYGYTF
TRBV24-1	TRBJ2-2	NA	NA	TGTGCCACCAGTCTCGCCGGGGAGCTGTTTTTT	CATSLAGELFF
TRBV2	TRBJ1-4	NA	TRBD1	TGTGCCAGCGACAGGGAAAATGAAAAACTGTTTTTT	CASDRENEKLFF
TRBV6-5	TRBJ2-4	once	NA	TGTGCCAGCAGTTGGGGGGGCGAGGCCAAAAACATTCAGTACTTC	CASSWGGEAKNIQYF
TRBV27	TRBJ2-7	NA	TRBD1	TGTGCCAGCAGTTTAGCAGGGGGCTACGAGCAGTACTTC	CASSLAGGYEQYF
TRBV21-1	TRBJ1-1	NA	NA	TGTGCCAGCAGCGAGAGACAGTTCCAAGGGGACACTGAAGCTTTCTTT	CASSERQFQGDTEAFF
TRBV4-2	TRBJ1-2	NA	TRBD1	TGTGCCAGCAGCCAAGATAATCTGGACAGGGGGCCCGGCTACACCTTC	CASSQDNLDRGPGYTF
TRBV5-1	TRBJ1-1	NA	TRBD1	TGCGCCAGCAGCCTAGATCCGACAGGGGGCGTCTTGCACACTGAAGCTTTCTTT	CASSLDPTGGVLHTEAFF
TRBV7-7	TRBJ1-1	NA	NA	TGTGCCAGCAGCCCCTTAGGACAGACTATGAACACTGAAGCTTTCTTT	CASSPLGQTMNTEAFF
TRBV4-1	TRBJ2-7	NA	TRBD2	TGCGCCAGCAGCCAAGAAGGATCGGGAGGCGAGCAGTACTTC	CASSQEGSGGEQYF
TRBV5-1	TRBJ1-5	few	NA	TGCGCCAGCAGCTTGGAAGGGGGCAATCAGCCCCAGCATTTT	CASSLEGGNQPQHF
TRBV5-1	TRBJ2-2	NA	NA	TGCGCCAGCAGCTTGGCCCAGGGGGGTTTCTCCGAGCTGTTTTTT	CASSLAQGGFSELFF
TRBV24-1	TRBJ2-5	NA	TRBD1	TGTGCCACCAGTGATTTCACCGGGACAGGCCAAGAGACCCAGTACTTC	CATSDFTGTGQETQYF
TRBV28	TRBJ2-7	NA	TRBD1	TGTGCCAGCAGTTTGGGACAGATTTACGAGCAGTACTTC	CASSLGQIYEQYF
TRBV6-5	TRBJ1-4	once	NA	TGTGCCAGCACAGCGACAGGAACCGAAAAACTGTTTTTT	CASTATGTEKLFF
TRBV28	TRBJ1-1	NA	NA	TGTGCCAGCAGACGGTCGAACACTGAAGCTTTCTTT	CASRRSNTEAFF
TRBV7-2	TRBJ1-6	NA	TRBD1	TGTGCCAGCAGCATGACAGGGGGCGACACTTCACCCCTCCACTTT	CASSMTGGDTSPLHF
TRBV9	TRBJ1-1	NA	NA	TGTGCCAGCAGCGTAACGGTAAACACTGAAGCTTTCTTT	CASSVTVNTEAFF
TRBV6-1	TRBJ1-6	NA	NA	TGTGCCAGCAGTGAACGGGGGGCTTCACCCCTCCACTTT	CASSERGASPLHF
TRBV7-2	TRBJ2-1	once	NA	TGTGCCAGCAGCTCCTTAAAAGTCGGGAGATCCTACAATGAGCAGTTCTTC	CASSSLKVGRSYNEQFF
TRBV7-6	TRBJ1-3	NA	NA	TGTGCCAGCAGCACTTCTGGAAACACCATATATTTT	CASSTSGNTIYF
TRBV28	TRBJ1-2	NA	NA	TGTGCCAGCAGTGAATTACAGGGTCGTGGCTACACCTTC	CASSELQGRGYTF
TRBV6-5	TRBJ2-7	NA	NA	TGTGCCAGCGAGGTAGCGGATAGCTCCTACGAGCAGTACTTC	CASEVADSSYEQYF
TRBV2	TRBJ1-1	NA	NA	TGTGCCAGCAGAGACCTCAAAAGCGGCACTGAAGCTTTCTTT	CASRDLKSGTEAFF
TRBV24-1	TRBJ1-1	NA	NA	TGTGCCACCAGTGATTCCCGACAGTTGATCGGGCGCGCTTTCTTT	CATSDSRQLIGRAFF
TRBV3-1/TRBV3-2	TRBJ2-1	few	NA	TGTGCCAGCAGCCTGATCGCGGATGAGCAGTTCTTC	CASSLIADEQFF
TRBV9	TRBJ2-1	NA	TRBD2	TGTGCCAGCAGCGTACGGGGAGCGGGGGGGACTAACTCCTACAATGAGCAGTTCTTC	CASSVRGAGGTNSYNEQFF
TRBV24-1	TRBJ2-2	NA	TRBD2	TGTGCCACCAGTGATGCTAGCGGGGGGGCAATCGGGGAGCTGTTTTTT	CATSDASGGAIGELFF
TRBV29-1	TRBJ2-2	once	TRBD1	TGCAGCGCCAGACAGGGGGCGGGCACCGGGGAGCTGTTTTTT	CSARQGAGTGELFF
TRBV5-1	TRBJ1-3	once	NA	TGCGCCAGCAGCTTGGGGACGGGGTTCGGTGGAAACACCATATATTTT	CASSLGTGFGGNTIYF
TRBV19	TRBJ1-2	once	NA	TGTGCCAGTAGTGATCTTCGGGCAGGGTTTATTGGCTACACCTTC	CASSDLRAGFIGYTF
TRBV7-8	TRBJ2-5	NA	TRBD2	TGTGCCAGCAGCTCCGCCGGGACTAGTGAAGAGACCCAGTACTTC	CASSSAGTSEETQYF
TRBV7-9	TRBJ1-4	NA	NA	TGTGCCAGCAGCCTAGCGGAGGAAAAACTGTTTTTT	CASSLAEEKLFF
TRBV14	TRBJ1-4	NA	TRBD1	TGTGCCAGCAGCCTCCAGCGAGGACAGGGAAATGAAAAACTGTTTTTT	CASSLQRGQGNEKLFF
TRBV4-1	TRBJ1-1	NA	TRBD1	TGCGCCAGCAGCAAGGGACAGGGGGCTGGGTCGAGGAACACTGAAGCTTTCTTT	CASSKGQGAGSRNTEAFF
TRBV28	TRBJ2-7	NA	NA	TGTGCCAGCAGTCAACTAGGCTACGAGCAGTACTTC	CASSQLGYEQYF
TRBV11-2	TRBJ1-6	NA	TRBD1	TGTGCCAGCAGCTTAGAGGCGACAGGGGGCTATTCACCCCTCCACTTT	CASSLEATGGYSPLHF
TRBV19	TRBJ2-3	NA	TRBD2	TGTGCCAGTAGTAACCGACTAGCGGGGTACACAGATACGCAGTATTTT	CASSNRLAGYTDTQYF
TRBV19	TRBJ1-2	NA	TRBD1	TGTGCCAGTAGTTACTCGGACAGGCAGCACTATGGCTACACCTTC	CASSYSDRQHYGYTF
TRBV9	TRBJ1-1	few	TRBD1	TGTGCCAGCAGTGAAGGGACAGGGAACACTGAAGCTTTCTTT	CASSEGTGNTEAFF
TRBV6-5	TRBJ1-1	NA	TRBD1	TGTGCCAGCAGTTACTCGGGACAGGGTACTTATGAAGCTTTCTTT	CASSYSGQGTYEAFF
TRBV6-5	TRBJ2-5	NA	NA	TGTGCCAGCAGTAGGAGTTACGACCAAGAGACCCAGTACTTC	CASSRSYDQETQYF
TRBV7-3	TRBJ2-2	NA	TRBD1	TGTGCCAGCAGCTTAACCAGGACAGGCACCGGGGAGCTGTTTTTT	CASSLTRTGTGELFF
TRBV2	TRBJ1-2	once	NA	TGTGCCAGCAGACCCAGGGAGGATGGCTACACCTTC	CASRPREDGYTF